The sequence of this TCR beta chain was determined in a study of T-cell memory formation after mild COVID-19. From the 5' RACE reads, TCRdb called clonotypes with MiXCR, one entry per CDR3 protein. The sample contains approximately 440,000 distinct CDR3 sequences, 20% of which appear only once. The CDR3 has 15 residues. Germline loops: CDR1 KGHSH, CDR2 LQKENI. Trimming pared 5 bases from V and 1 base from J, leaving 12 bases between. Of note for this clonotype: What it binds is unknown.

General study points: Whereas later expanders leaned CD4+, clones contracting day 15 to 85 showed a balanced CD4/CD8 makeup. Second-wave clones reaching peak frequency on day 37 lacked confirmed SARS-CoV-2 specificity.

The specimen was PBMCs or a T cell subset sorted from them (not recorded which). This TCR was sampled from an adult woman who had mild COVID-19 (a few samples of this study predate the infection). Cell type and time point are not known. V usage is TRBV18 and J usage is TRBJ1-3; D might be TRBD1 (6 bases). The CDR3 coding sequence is TGTGCCAGCTCAAGGACAGACCCTTCTGGAAACACCATATATTTT. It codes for CASSRTDPSGNTIYF.